Below, 4 T cell receptor beta chains from the same sample are listed, as sequenced in a study of blood T cell repertoires in COVID-19. Profiled with immunoSEQ multiplex PCR; TCRdb holds only in-frame clones, not every one. The sample records 150,000 to 200,000 clones, roughly nine tenths being singletons. Sequencing was performed on peripheral blood. The receptors were sampled from a man in his late teens or twenties who had recovered from COVID-19.

The chain employs TRBV9 and TRBJ2-2; D may be TRBD1 or TRBD2 (6 bases each). Trimming stripped 4 bases from V and 6 bases from J, with 16 bases between. Germline values: CDR1 SGDLS, CDR2 YYNGEE. This CDR3 comprises 15 residues. DNA of the CDR3: TGTGCCAGCAGCTTAGGGGGGACAAAATCCGGGGAGCTGTTTTTT. It is translated as CASSLGGTKSGELFF.

CDR3 in amino acids: CASSPIRSGNSYEQYF. In DNA form, the CDR3 reads TGTGCCAGCTCACCGATCCGCAGCGGGAACTCCTACGAGCAGTACTTC. V gene TRBV18 combines with J gene TRBJ2-7; TRBD2 matches 7 bases. With V trimmed by 3 bases and J by 0 bases, 8 bases remained unmatched. The CDR3 length is 16 residues. Germline loops: CDR1 KGHSH, CDR2 LQKENI. The full variable domain, its missing parts supplied by reference TRBV18 and TRBJ2-7, is NAGVMQNPRHLVRRRGQEARLRCSPMKGHSHVYWYRQLPEEGLKFMVYLQKENIIDESGMPKERFSAEFPKEGPSILRIQQVVRGDSAAYFCASSPIRSGNSYEQYFGPGTRLTVT.

The chain links TRBV2 to TRBJ1-5; tentative D call: TRBD1 (5 bases). Trimming cost V 6 bases and J 4 bases, with 19 bases left between them. The CDR3 has 16 residues. Germline assignment: CDR1 SNHLY and CDR2 FYNNEI. The CDR3 nucleotides read TGTGCCAGCAGGAGGGGTAGCTGGGGGGGTAATCAGCCCCAGCATTTT. Amino acid sequence: CASRRGSWGGNQPQHF. The whole variable domain, remainder taken from reference TRBV2 and TRBJ1-5, is EPEVTQTPSHQVTQMGQEVILRCVPISNHLYFYWYRQILGQKVEFLVSFYNNEISEKSEIFDDQFSVERPDGSNFTLKIRSTKLEDSAMYFCASRRGSWGGNQPQHFGDGTRLSIL.

The chain combines TRBV7-8 with TRBJ2-7; the match to TRBD2 covers 12 bases. V gave up 3 bases and J gave up 6 bases; unmatched junction bases: 6. The V gene's germline CDR1 is SGHVS and CDR2 FQNEAQ. The CDR3 loop spans 15 amino acids. The CDR3 DNA reads as TGTGCCAGCAGCTTGGGGGGACTAGCGGGTAGCGAGCAGTACTTC. It codes for CASSLGGLAGSEQYF.